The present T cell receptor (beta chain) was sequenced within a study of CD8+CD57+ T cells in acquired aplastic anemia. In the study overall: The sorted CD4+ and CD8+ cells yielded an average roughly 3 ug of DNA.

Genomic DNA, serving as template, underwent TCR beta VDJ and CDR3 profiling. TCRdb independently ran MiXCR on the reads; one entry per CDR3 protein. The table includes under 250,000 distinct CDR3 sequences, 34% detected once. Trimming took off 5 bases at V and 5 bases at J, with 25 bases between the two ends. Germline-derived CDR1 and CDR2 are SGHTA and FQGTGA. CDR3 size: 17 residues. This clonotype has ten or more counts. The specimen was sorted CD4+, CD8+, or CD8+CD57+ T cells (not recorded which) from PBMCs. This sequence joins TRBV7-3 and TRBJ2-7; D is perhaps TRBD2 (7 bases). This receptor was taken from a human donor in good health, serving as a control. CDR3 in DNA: TGTGCCAGCAGCCCGGGGGGCGGCAGGGGTATGGTACACGAGCAGTACTTC. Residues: CASSPGGGRGMVHEQYF.